This T cell receptor beta chain was recovered during a study of early T cells in non-severe SARS-CoV-2 infection (dated by TCRdb to 2020 to 2023). Context from the whole study: TCR sequencing used bulk RNA from unsorted whole blood, so alpha and beta chains could not be paired.

This clonotype was recorded many times. Its recognized antigen is unknown. No base quality information exists; no much larger clone differs at one position. Broad study findings and their caveats: VDJdb matching was skewed toward anti-spike CD8 responses and likely underestimated virus-specific expansions, missing private and CD4 specificities.

The library was obtained by 5' RACE. Instrument used: NextSeq 500. To correct for sequencing error and PCR bias, the TCR library protocol tagged individual cDNA molecules with unique molecular identifiers. Both TCR alpha and beta chains were sequenced, and tight co-correlation was observed between alpha and beta sequence abundances in each sample. The authors' analysis ran thus. V gene, J gene and CDR3 annotation of TCR sequences was performed with Decombinator V4. Expanded TCRs were defined as changing significantly between any two time points under a Poisson model with p below 0.0001. TCR abundances were normalised to the total number of TCRs sequenced per sample and were expressed as counts per million. TRAV1-2 paired with TRAJ12, TRAJ20 or TRAJ33 defined MAIT TCRs, while TRAV10 paired with TRAJ18 defined iNKT TCRs. VDJdb, accessed 1 November 2021, was searched for CMV, EBV and SARS-CoV-2 annotated TCRs, with TCRs annotated for multiple antigens excluded. The public reads were reanalyzed by TCRdb: fastp trimming at Q25, MiXCR alignment, in-frame beta chains only. CDR3 protein duplicates are merged, each entry listing the most common genes and DNA. Clone size and V and J calls follow TCRdb, not the original study. The sample data list 27,000 or so distinct CDR3 sequences, and 3.9% of these were observed just once. The top ten constitute roughly 8.2% of the sample.

This was a case-control study nested in a cohort of healthcare workers in London, UK, who had nasopharyngeal swab PCR tests and blood samples taken every week. Between 23 and 31 March 2020, the week of the UK lockdown, healthcare workers were enrolled and then followed up weekly for as long as 16 weeks. V is shortened by 5 bases, J by 0 bases, and the region joining them spans 16 bases. From its cysteine to its phenylalanine, the CDR3 spans 16 amino acids. Only the CDR3 part of the read is kept: 48 bases, read in frame from the first base. CDR1 and CDR2 are read off the germline V gene as SGHVS and FNYEAQ.

Sequenced sample: whole blood. The TCR originated in an adult who was a healthcare worker with PCR-confirmed SARS-CoV-2 infection or an uninfected control (not recorded which). This receptor chain uses TRBV7-6 and TRBJ1-1; there is no confident call for the D gene. The CDR3 region: CASSPGRVPLNTEAFF. The base sequence is TGTGCCAGCAGCCCCGGACGTGTTCCCCTGAACACTGAAGCTTTCTTT.